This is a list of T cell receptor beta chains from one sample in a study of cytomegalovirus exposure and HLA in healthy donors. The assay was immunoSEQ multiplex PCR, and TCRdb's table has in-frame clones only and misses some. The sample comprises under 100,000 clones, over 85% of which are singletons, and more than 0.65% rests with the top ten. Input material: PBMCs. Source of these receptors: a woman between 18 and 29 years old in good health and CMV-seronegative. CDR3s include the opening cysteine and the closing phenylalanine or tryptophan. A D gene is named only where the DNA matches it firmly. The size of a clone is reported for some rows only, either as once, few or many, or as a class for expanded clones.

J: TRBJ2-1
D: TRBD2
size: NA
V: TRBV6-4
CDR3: CASSEQREGGYEQFF
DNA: TGTGCCAGCAGTGAGCAGCGGGAGGGTGGTTATGAGCAGTTCTTC

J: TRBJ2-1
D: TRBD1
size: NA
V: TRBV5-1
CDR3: CASSSGQGTSYNEQFF
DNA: TGCGCCAGCAGCTCCGGACAGGGGACTTCCTACAATGAGCAGTTCTTC

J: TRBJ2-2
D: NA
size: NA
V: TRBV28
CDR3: CASSSGLGGELFF
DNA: TGTGCCAGCTCCTCAGGGCTTGGCGGGGAGCTGTTTTTT

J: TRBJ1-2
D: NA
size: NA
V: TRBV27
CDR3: CASSLAGDGYTF
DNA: TGTGCCAGCAGTTTAGCAGGGGATGGCTACACCTTC

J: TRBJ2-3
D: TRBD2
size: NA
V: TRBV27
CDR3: CASSLFGRGTDTQYF
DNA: TGTGCCAGCAGTTTATTTGGGCGGGGGACAGATACGCAGTATTTT

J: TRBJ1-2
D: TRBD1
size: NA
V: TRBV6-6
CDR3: CASRALGQGVAGYTF
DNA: TGTGCCAGCAGGGCATTAGGACAGGGTGTTGCTGGCTACACCTTC

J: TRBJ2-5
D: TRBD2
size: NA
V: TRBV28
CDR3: CASSSTPGTSGRQETQYF
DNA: TGTGCCAGCAGTTCGACTCCCGGGACTAGCGGGAGACAAGAGACCCAGTACTTC

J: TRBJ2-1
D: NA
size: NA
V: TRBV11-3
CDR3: CASSHGRGSEQFF
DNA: TGTGCCAGCAGCCACGGGAGAGGGTCTGAGCAGTTCTTC

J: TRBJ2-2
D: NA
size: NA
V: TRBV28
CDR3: CASSFQRGRRYTGELFF
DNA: TGTGCCAGCAGTTTTCAAAGGGGTCGTAGGTACACCGGGGAGCTGTTTTTT

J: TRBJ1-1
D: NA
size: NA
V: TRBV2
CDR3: CASSASGMNTEAFF
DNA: TGTGCCAGCAGTGCTTCGGGGATGAACACTGAAGCTTTCTTT

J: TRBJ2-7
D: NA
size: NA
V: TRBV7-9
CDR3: CASSLTYYEQYF
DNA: TGTGCCAGCAGCTTAACCTACTACGAGCAGTACTTC

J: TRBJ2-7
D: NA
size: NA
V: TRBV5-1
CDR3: CASSRSGQSSYEQYF
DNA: TGCGCCAGCAGCAGATCAGGACAGTCCTCCTACGAGCAGTACTTC

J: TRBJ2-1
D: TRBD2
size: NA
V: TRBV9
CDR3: CASSVEAGGYNEQFF
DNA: TGTGCCAGCAGCGTAGAAGCGGGGGGATACAATGAGCAGTTCTTC

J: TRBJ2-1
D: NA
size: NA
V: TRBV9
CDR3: CASSVEVGGNEQFF
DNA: TGTGCCAGCAGCGTAGAGGTCGGAGGGAATGAGCAGTTCTTC

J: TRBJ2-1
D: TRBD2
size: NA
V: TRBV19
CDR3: CASSIASSGINEQFF
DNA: TGTGCCAGTAGTATAGCTTCTAGCGGGATCAATGAGCAGTTCTTC

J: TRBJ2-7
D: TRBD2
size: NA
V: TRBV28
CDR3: CASRETGGPEQYF
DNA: TGTGCCAGCAGGGAGACGGGAGGGCCCGAGCAGTACTTC

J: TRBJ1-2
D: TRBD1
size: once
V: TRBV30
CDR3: CAWSSLSGTAYGYTF
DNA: TGTGCCTGGAGTTCTTTATCCGGGACAGCCTATGGCTACACCTTC

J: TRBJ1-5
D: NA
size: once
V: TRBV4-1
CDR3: CASSQDVQGSISGNQPQHF
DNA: TGCGCCAGCAGCCAAGATGTTCAGGGTTCAATCTCTGGCAATCAGCCCCAGCATTTT

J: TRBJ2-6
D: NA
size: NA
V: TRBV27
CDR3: CASSDITSDSYSGANVLTF
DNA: TGTGCCAGCAGTGATATAACCAGTGACAGTTACTCTGGGGCCAACGTCCTGACTTTC

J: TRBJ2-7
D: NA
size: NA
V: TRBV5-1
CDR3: CASSVDIRSYEQYF
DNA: TGCGCCAGCAGCGTGGACATTCGCTCCTACGAGCAGTACTTC

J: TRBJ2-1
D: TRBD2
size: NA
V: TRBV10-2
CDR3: CASSEYRRGLAPLGEQFF
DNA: TGCGCCAGCAGTGAGTACCGTAGGGGACTAGCCCCTCTGGGGGAGCAGTTCTTC

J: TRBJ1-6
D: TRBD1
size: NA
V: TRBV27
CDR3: CASSFMGQGNSPLHF
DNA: TGTGCCAGCAGTTTCATGGGACAGGGGAATTCACCCCTCCACTTT

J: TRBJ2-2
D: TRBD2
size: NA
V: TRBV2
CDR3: CASAPAGWGELFF
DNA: TGTGCCAGCGCCCCAGCGGGATGGGGGGAGCTGTTTTTT

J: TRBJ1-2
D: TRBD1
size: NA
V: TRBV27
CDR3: CASRGQGNYGYTF
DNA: TGTGCCAGCAGGGGACAGGGGAACTATGGCTACACCTTC

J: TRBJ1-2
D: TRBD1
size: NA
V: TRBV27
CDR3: CASSTTGTGDYGYTF
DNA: TGTGCCAGCAGTACTACCGGGACAGGGGACTATGGCTACACCTTC

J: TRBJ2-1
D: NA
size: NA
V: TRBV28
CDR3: CASSLAVNEQFF
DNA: TGTGCCAGCAGTTTAGCAGTCAATGAGCAGTTCTTC